This T cell receptor (beta chain) was identified during a study of identical twins (dated by TCRdb to the mid-2010s). General notes on the study: To test whether fetal clonotypes persist, this study deep-sequenced TCR alpha and beta repertoires from monozygotic twins, from unrelated adults of various ages, and from cord blood. Replicate twin experiments were performed at different times using different library preparation protocols to rule out contamination. General findings and caveats noted by the study authors: In monozygotic twins, recombination models systematically underestimated out-of-frame TCR alpha sharing, but the models matched the sharing seen between unrelated individuals. Abundant cord blood beta clonotypes carried fewer insertions; young adult naive repertoires showed a weaker similar trend, while memory repertoires showed none. The excess sharing between twins in beta out-of-frame sequences was weaker because fewer shared sequences reduced the signal-to-noise ratio. Compared with coincidental sharing between unrelated individuals, out-of-frame TCR alpha sequences shared between twins showed an excess of sequences with low generation probability. Invariant T cells such as MAIT and iNKT could partly confound zero-insertion analyses, though diverse VJ usage argued against this for most clonotypes. Because the same donors could not be followed over many years, the conclusions relied on cross-sectional statistical analysis.

This clonotype was seen at least ten times. Its antigen is currently not known. It has no much larger one-base neighbor in the sample; base qualities were not kept. Only healthy Caucasian donors were included. The twin cohort comprised three pairs of female monozygotic twins, all aged roughly 18 to 30 years. RNA for TCR libraries was isolated from peripheral blood mononuclear cells. The germline V gene provides CDR1 ENHRY and CDR2 SYGVKD. Trimming leaves V shorter by 8 bases and J shorter by 4 bases, with the junction holding 0 bases beyond the gene matches. The CDR3 spans 13 residues, from the cysteine through the phenylalanine. The DNA shown is the 39-base CDR3, in frame from base 1. The method was 5' RACE. Sequencing was performed on an Illumina HiSeq 2000. A universal primer binding site was added through template switching, and the final cDNA carried a unique molecular identifier so that TCR cDNA molecules could be counted accurately. Specific primers in the conserved constant-segment region were used to synthesize first-strand cDNA for TCR alpha and beta chains. Each cDNA library was double barcoded, with a SMART-Mk sample barcode plus Illumina barcodes, to control for contamination. TruSeq adapter sequences, together with Illumina sample barcodes, were added in two successive PCR steps. The Illumina HiSeq platform was used with custom primers to sequence TCR alpha and beta cDNA libraries. In the source study's methods: MiGEC processed the raw reads to extract unique molecular identifiers, while MiXCR was used to determine the CDR3 positions. For each individual, recombination models were inferred using an EM algorithm with the repgenHMM and IGoR tools. The analysis of shared clonotypes was done with the tcR package in R, with sharing normalized by the product of cloneset sizes. To study raw recombination without the effects of thymic and clonal selection, out-of-frame nonproductive sequences were analyzed. TCRdb itself trimmed the public reads at Q25 with fastp, ran MiXCR and retained productive beta chains. Under each unique CDR3 protein, matching rows form one entry showing the most common genes and DNA. TCRdb's processing, not the authors', yielded these V and J calls. The sample table records some 600,000 distinct CDR3 sequences; under 8.5% of these occur just once. Less than 2% of the sample comes from the top ten.

The sample was also linked to a second study, of yellow fever vaccine responses in identical twins. Drawing on the second study: According to the authors, in identical twins the way T cells responded to vaccination appeared partly convergent and partly personalized. The study precisely tracked vaccine-responding T cell clones in identical twins.

This clonotype originated in a young woman in good health. This sequence uses TRBV10-3 and TRBJ2-2; 11 junctional bases match TRBD2. The source material was PBMCs. At the DNA level, the sequence is TGTGCCATCGGGACTAGCGGCACCGGGGAGCTGTTTTTT. The resulting protein is CAIGTSGTGELFF.